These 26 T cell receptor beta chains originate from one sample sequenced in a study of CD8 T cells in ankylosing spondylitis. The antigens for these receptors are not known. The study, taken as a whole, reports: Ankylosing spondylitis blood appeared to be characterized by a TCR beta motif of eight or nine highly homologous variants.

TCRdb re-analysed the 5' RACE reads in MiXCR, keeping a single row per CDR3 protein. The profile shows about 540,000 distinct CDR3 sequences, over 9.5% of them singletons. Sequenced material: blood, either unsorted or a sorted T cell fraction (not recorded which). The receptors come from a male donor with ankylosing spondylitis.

As DNA, the CDR3 is TGTGCCAGCAGTGAACATGTGAATGGCTACACCTTC. Translated: CASSEHVNGYTF. J is TRBJ1-2 and V is TRBV25-1; D gene uncertain. V was clipped by 2 bases and J by 6 bases, with 7 bases between them. This CDR3 is 12 amino acids long. The germline V gene has CDR1 MGHDK and CDR2 SYGVNS.

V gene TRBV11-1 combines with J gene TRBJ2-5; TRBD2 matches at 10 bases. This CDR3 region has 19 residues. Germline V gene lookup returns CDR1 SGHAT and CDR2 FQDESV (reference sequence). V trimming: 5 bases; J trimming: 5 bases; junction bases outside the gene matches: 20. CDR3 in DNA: TGTGCCAGCAGCGCACTACCGGGACTAGCGAGTAGAATAGGGGAGACCCAGTACTTC. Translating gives CASSALPGLASRIGETQYF.

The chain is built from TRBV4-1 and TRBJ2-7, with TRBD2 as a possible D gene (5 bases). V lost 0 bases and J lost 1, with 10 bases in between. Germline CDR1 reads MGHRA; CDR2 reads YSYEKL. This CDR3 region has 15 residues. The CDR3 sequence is CASSQDIAQSYEQYV. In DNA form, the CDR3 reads TGCGCCAGCAGCCAAGATATAGCGCAATCCTACGAGCAGTACGTC.

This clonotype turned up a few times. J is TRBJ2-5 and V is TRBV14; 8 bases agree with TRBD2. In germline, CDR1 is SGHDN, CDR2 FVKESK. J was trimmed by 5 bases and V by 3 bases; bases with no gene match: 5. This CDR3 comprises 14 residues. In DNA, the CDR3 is TGTGCCAGCAGCCAGATTAGCGGGACCGAGACCCAGTACTTC. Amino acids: CASSQISGTETQYF. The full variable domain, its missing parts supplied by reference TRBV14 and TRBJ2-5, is EAGVTQFPSHSVIEKGQTVTLRCDPISGHDNLYWYRRVMGKEIKFLLHFVKESKQDESGMPNNRFLAERTGGTYSTLKVQPAELEDSGVYFCASSQISGTETQYFGPGTRLLVL.

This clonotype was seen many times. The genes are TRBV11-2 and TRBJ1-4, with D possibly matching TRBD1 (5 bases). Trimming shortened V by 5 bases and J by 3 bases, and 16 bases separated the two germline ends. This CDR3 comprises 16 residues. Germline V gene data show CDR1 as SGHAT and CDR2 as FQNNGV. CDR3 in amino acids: CASSPGRRGPNEKLFF. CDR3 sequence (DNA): TGTGCCAGCAGCCCAGGACGCCGGGGACCTAATGAAAAACTGTTTTTT.

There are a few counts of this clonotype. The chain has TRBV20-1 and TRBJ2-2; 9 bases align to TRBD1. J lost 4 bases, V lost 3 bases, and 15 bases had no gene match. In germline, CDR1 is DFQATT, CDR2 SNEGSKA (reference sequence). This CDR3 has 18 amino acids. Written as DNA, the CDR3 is TGCAGTGCTAGTCACATCCCGAACAGGGGGCGCTTCACCGGGGAGCTGTTTTTT. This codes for CSASHIPNRGRFTGELFF.

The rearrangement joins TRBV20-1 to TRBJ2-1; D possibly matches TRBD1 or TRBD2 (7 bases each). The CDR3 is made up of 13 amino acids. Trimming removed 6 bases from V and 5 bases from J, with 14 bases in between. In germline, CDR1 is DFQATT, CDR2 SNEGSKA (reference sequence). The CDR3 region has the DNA TGCAGTGCCCACCAGGGGGGGAACAATGAGCAGTTCTTC. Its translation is CSAHQGGNNEQFF.

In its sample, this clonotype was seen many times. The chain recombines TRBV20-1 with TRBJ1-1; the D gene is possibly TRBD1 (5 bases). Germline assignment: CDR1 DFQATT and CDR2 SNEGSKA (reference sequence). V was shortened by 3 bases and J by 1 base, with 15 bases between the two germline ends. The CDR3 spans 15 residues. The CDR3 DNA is TGCAGTGCTAGCGGGGGAGACCCCGCGAACACTGAAGCTTTCTTT. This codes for CSASGGDPANTEAFF.

The CDR3 sequence: CASSLGGDRVITDTQYF. The CDR3 bases are TGTGCCAGCAGCCTTGGTGGGGACAGGGTAATCACAGATACGCAGTATTTT. The V call is TRBV4-2, the J call TRBJ2-3; 9 bases are shared with TRBD1. CDR3 length: 17 amino acids. With 4 bases clipped from V and 2 bases from J, the junction kept 10 bases outside the gene matches. CDR1 is LGHNA and CDR2 is YNFKEQ in the germline V gene.

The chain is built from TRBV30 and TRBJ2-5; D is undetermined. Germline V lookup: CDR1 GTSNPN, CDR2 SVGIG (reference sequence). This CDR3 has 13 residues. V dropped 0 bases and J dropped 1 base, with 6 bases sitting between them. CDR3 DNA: TGTGCCTGGAGTGTATTCCTCCAAGAGACCCAGTACTTC. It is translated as CAWSVFLQETQYF.

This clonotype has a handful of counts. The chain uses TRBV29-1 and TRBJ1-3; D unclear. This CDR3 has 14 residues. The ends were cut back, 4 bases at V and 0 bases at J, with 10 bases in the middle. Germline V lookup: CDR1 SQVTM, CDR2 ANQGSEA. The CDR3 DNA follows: TGCAGCGTTGCCCCGACCAGCTCTGGAAACACCATATATTTT. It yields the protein CSVAPTSSGNTIYF.

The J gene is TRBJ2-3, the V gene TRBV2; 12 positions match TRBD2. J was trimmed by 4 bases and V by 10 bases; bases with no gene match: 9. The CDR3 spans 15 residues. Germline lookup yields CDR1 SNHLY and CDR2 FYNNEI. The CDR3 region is CATPSGRADADTQYF. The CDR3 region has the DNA TGTGCCACCCCTAGCGGGAGGGCCGACGCAGATACGCAGTATTTT.

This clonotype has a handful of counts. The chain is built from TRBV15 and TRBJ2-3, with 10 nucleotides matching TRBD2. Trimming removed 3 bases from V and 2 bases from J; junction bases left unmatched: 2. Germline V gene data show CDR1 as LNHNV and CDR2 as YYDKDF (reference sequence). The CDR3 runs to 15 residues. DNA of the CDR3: TGTGCCACCAGCAGTAGCGGGGGGTACACAGATACGCAGTATTTT. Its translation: CATSSSGGYTDTQYF.

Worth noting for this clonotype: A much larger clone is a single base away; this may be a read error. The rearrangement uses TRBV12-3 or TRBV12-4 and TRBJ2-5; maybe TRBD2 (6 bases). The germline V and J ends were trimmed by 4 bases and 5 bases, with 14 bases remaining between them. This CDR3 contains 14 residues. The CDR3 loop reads CASSYLTAGETQYF. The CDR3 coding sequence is TGTGCCAGCAGTTACCTCACGGCGGGGGAGACCCAGTACTTC.

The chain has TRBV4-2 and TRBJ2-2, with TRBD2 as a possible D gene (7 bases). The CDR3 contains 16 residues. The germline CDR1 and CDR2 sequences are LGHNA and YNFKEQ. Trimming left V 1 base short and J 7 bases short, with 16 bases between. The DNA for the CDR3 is TGTGCCAGCAGCCAAGTCGGGGGGCGCATAAACGGGGAGCTGTTTTTT. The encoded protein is CASSQVGGRINGELFF.

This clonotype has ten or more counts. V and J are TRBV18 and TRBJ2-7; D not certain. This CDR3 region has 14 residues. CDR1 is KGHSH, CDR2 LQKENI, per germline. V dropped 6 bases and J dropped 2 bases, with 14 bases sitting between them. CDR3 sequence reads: CASSPEARTYEQYV. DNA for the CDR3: TGTGCCAGCTCCCCAGAGGCCAGAACCTACGAGCAGTACGTC.

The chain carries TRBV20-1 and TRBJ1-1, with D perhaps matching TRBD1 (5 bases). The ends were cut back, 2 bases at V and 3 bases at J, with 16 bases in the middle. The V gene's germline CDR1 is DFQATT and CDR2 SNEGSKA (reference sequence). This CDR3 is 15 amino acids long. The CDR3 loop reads CSARPPRQGYTEAFF. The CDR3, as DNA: TGCAGTGCTAGACCGCCGCGTCAGGGTTACACTGAAGCTTTCTTT.

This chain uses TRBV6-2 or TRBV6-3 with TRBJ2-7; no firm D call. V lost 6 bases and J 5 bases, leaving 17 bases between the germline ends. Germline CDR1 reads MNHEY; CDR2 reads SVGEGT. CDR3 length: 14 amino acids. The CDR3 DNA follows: TGTGCCAGCAGCCGCTTGGGGTGGGTCGACGAGCAGTACGTC. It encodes CASSRLGWVDEQYV.

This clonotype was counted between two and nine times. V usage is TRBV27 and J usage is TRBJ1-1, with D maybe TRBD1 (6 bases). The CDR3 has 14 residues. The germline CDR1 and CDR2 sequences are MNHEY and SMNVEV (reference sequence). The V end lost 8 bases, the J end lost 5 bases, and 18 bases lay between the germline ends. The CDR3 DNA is TGTGCCAGCCAAGATGGGGGGCCTGGGACTGAAGCTTTCTTT. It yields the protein CASQDGGPGTEAFF.

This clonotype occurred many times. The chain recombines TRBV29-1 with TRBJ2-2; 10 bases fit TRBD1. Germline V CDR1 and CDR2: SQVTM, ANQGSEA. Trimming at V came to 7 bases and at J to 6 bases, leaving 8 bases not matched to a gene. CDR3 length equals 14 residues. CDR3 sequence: CSAQTGGRSGELFF. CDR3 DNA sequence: TGCAGCGCCCAGACAGGGGGCCGTTCCGGGGAGCTGTTTTTT.

CDR3 DNA: TGCGCCAGCAGCTTGGAGGGTAGCGGGGCCCCGGGGGCCAACGTCCTGACTTTC. It codes for CASSLEGSGAPGANVLTF. This rearrangement joins TRBV5-1 to TRBJ2-6, with 8 bases lining up with TRBD2. CDR3 length equals 18 residues. CDR1 is SGHRS and CDR2 is YFSETQ in the germline V gene. The J segment lost 4 bases and the V segment lost 0 bases, leaving 9 bases of the junction unmatched.

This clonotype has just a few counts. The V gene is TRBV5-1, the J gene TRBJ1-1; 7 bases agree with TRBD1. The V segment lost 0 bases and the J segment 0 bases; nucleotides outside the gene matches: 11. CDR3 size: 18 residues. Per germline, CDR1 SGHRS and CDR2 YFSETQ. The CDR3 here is CASSLGPGGQGMNTEAFF. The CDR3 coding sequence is TGCGCCAGCAGCTTGGGACCAGGGGGTCAAGGCATGAACACTGAAGCTTTCTTT.

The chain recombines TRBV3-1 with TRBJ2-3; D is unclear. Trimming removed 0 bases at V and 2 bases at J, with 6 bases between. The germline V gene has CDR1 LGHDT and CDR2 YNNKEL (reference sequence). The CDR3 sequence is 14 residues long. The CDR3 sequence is CASSQDPYTDTQYF. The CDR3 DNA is TGTGCCAGCAGCCAAGATCCGTACACAGATACGCAGTATTTT.

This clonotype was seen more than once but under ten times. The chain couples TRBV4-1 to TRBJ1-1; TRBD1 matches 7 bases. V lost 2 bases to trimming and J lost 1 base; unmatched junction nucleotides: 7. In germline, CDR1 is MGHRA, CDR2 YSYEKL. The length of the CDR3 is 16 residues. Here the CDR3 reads CASSQITGTANTEAFF. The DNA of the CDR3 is TGCGCCAGCAGCCAAATTACCGGGACAGCGAACACTGAAGCTTTCTTT.

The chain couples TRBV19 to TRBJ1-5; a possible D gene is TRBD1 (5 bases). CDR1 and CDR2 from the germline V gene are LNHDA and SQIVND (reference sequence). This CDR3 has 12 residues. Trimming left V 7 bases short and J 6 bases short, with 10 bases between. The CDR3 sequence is CASTGVGQPQHF. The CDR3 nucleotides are TGTGCCAGTACGGGGGTGGGTCAGCCCCAGCATTTT.

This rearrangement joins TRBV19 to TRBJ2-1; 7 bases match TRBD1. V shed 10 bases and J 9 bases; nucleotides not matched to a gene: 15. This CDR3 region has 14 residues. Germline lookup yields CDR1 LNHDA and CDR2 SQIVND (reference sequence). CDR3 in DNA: TGTGCCACTAACAGGGGCCCGTTATCTGGTGAGCAGTTCTTC. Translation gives CATNRGPLSGEQFF.